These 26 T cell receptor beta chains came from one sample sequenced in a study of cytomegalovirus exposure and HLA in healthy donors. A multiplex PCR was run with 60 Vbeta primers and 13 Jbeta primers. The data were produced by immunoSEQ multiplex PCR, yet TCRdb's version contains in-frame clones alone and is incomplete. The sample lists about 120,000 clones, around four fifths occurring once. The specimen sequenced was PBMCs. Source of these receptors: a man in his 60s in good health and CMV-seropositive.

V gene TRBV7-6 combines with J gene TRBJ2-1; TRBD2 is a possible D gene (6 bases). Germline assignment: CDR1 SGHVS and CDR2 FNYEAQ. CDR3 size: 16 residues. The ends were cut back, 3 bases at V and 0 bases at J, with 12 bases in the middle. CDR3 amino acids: CASSFRGMSSYNEQFF. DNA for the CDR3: TGTGCCAGCAGCTTTCGCGGGATGAGCTCCTACAATGAGCAGTTCTTC.

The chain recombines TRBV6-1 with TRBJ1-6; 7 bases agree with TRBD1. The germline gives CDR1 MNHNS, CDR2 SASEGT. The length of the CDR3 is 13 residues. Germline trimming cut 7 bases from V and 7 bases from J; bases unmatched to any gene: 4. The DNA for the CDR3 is TGTGCCAGCAATCGACAGGGAAATTCACCCCTCCACTTT. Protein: CASNRQGNSPLHF.

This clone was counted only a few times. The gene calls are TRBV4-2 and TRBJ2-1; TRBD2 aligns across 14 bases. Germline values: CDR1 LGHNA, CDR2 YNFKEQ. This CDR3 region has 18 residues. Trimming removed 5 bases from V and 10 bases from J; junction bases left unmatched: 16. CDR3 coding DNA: TGTGCCAGCAGCTCCTCCCCCTGGACTAGCGGGGGGCCGGGGGAGCAGTTCTTC. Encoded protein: CASSSSPWTSGGPGEQFF.

CDR3 loop: CASSQVGLVFYNEQFF. The CDR3, as DNA: TGTGCCAGCAGCCAGGTGGGACTAGTATTCTACAATGAGCAGTTCTTC. The chain recombines TRBV5-5 with TRBJ2-1; 8 bases agree with TRBD2. V shed 4 bases, J shed 3 bases, and the junction held 9 bases outside the gene matches. Germline values: CDR1 SGHKS, CDR2 YYEKEE (reference sequence). The length of the CDR3 is 16 residues.

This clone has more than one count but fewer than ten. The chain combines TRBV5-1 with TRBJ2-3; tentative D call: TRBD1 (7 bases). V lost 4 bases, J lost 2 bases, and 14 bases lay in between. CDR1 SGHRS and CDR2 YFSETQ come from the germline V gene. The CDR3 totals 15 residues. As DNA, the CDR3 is TGCGCCAGCAGCCAGGGGGAGGTACACACAGATACGCAGTATTTT. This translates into CASSQGEVHTDTQYF.

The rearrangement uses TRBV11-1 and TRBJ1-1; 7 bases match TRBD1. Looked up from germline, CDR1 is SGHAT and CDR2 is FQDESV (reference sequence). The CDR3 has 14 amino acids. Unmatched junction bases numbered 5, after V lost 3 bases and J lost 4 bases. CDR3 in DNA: TGTGCCAGCAGCTTCGGCAGACAGGGCACTGAAGCTTTCTTT. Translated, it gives CASSFGRQGTEAFF.

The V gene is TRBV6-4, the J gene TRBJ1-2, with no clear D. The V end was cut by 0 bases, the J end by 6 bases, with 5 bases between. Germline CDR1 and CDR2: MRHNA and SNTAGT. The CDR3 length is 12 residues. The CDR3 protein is CASSDSRDGYTF. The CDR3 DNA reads TGTGCCAGCAGTGACTCGAGGGATGGCTACACCTTC.

The CDR3 loop is CASSPWTGRNTEAFF. The CDR3, as DNA: TGTGCCAGCAGCCCATGGACAGGGAGGAACACTGAAGCTTTCTTT. This sequence joins TRBV11-2 and TRBJ1-1; 8 bases are a match to TRBD1. The J segment lost 1 base and the V segment lost 5 bases, leaving 6 bases of the junction unmatched. Germline values: CDR1 SGHAT, CDR2 FQNNGV. CDR3 length: 15 amino acids.

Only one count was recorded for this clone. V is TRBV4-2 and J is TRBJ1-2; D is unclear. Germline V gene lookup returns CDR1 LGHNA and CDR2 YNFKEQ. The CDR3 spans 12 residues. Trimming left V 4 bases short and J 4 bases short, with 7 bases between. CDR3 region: CASSPYGYGYTF. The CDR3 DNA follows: TGTGCCAGCAGCCCGTACGGCTATGGCTACACCTTC.

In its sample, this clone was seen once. The CDR3, as DNA: TGTGCCAGCAGTTATCCCTTCTCCTACGAGCAGTACTTC. This codes for CASSYPFSYEQYF. V is TRBV6-6 and J is TRBJ2-5; D is undetermined. Near its end, the DNA agrees better with TRBJ2-7, so the J call may be wrong. Per germline, CDR1 MNHNY and CDR2 SVGAGI (reference sequence). There are 13 residues in the CDR3.

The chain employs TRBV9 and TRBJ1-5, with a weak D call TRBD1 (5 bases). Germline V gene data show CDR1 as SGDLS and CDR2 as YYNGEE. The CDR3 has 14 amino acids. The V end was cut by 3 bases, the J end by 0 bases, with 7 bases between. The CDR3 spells CASSEGISNQPQHF. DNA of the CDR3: TGTGCCAGCAGCGAGGGGATTAGCAATCAGCCCCAGCATTTT.

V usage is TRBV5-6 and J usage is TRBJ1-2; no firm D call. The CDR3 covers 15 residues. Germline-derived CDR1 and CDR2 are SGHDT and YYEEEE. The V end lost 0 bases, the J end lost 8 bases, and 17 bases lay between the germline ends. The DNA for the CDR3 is TGTGCCAGCAGCTTGGCCACGGTGACAATCTCAGGCTACACCTTC. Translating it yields CASSLATVTISGYTF.

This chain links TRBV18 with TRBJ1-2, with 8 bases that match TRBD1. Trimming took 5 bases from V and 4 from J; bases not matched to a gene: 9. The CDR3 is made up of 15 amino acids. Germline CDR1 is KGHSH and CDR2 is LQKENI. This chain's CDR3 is CASSNRLQGAYGYTF. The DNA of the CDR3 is TGTGCCAGCTCAAACCGGCTGCAGGGGGCCTATGGCTACACCTTC. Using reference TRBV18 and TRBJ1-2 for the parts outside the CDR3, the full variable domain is NAGVMQNPRHLVRRRGQEARLRCSPMKGHSHVYWYRQLPEEGLKFMVYLQKENIIDESGMPKERFSAEFPKEGPSILRIQQVVRGDSAAYFCASSNRLQGAYGYTFGSGTRLTVV.

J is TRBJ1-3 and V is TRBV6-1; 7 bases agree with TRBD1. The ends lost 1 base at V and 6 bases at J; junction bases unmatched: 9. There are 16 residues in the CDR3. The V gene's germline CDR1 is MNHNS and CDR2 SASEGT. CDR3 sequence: CASSEVRGGIKNTIYF. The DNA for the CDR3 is TGTGCCAGCAGTGAAGTTCGAGGGGGCATTAAAAACACCATATATTTT.

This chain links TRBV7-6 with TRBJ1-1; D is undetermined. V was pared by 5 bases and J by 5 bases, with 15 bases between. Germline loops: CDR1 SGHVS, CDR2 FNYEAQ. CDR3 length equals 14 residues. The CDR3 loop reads CASSPTEDSTEAFF. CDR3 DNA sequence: TGTGCCAGCAGCCCTACCGAGGACTCTACTGAAGCTTTCTTT.

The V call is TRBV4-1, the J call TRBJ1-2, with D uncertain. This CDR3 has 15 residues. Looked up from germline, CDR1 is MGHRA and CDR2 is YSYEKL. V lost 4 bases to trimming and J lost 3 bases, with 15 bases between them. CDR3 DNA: TGCGCCAGCAGCCGACAAGAGAAGGAGGACTATGGCTACACCTTC. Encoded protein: CASSRQEKEDYGYTF.

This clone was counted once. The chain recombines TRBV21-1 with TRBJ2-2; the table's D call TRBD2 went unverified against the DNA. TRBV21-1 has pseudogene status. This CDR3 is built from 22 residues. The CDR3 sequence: CASSNTGKRKCEPGSPPGELFF. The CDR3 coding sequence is TGTGCCAGCAGCAATACCGGAAAGAGGAAGTGCGAACCGGGGTCCCCCCCCGGGGAGCTGTTTTTT.

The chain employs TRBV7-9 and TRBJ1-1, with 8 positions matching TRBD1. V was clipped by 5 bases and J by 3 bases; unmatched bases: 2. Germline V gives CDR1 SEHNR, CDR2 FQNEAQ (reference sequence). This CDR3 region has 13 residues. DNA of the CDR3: TGTGCCAGCAGCCAGGGGGCTTACACTGAAGCTTTCTTT. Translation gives CASSQGAYTEAFF.

As DNA, the CDR3 is TGCGCCAGCAGCTTGATGGACAGCTCTGGAAACACCATATATTTT. As protein: CASSLMDSSGNTIYF. The chain employs TRBV5-1 and TRBJ1-3; perhaps TRBD1 as D (6 bases). The ends were cut back, 1 base at V and 0 bases at J, with 8 bases in the middle. Germline V gene data show CDR1 as SGHRS and CDR2 as YFSETQ. This CDR3 has 15 residues.

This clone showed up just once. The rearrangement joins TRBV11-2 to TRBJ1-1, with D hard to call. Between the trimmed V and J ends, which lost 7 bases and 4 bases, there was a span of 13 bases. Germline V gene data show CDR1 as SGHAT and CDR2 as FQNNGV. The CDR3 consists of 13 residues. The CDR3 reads CASTAGGPTEAFF. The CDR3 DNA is TGTGCCAGCACCGCCGGAGGGCCCACTGAAGCTTTCTTT.

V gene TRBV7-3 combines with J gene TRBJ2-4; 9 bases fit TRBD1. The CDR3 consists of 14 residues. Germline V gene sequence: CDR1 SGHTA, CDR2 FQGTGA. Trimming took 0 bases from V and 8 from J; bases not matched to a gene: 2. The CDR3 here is CASSLTRDRDIQYF. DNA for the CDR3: TGTGCCAGCAGCTTAACGAGGGACAGGGACATTCAGTACTTC. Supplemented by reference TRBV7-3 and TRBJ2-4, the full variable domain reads GAGVSQTPSNKVTEKGKYVELRCDPISGHTALYWYRQSLGQGPEFLIYFQGTGAADDSGLPNDRFFAVRPEGSVSTLKIQRTERGDSAVYLCASSLTRDRDIQYFGAGTRLSVL.

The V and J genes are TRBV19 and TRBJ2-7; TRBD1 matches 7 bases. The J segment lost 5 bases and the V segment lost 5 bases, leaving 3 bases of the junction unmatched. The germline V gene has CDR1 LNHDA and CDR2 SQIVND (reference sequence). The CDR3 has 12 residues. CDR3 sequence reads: CASSATGNEQYF. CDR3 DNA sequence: TGTGCCAGTAGTGCGACAGGGAACGAGCAGTACTTC.

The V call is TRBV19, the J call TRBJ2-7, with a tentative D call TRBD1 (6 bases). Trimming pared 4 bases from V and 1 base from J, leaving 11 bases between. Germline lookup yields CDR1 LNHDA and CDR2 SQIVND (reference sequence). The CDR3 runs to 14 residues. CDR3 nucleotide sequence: TGTGCCAGTAGTAACCGGGACATGTCCTACGAGCAGTACTTC. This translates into CASSNRDMSYEQYF.

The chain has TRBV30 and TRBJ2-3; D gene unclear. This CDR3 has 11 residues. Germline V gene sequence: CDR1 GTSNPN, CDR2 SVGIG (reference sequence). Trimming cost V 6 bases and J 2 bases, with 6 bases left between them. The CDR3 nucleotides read TGTGCCTGCCACTCCACAGATACGCAGTATTTT. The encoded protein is CACHSTDTQYF.

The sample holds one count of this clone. In DNA form, the CDR3 reads TGCGCCAGCAGGGAACACAGGGGGAACACTGAAGCTTTCTTT. It specifies CASREHRGNTEAFF. The chain is built from TRBV10-2 and TRBJ1-1; TRBD1 matches 7 bases. The CDR3 covers 14 residues. Germline V gives CDR1 WSHSY, CDR2 SAAADI. V was pared by 6 bases and J by 1 base, with 5 bases of the junction left unmatched.

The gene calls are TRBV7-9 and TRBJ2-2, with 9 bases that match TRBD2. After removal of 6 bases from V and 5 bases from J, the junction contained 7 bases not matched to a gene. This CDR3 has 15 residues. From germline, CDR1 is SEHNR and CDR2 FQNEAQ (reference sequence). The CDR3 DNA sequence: TGTGCCAGCAGTTCCGGGACTAGCCAAACCGGGGAGCTGTTTTTT. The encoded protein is CASSSGTSQTGELFF.